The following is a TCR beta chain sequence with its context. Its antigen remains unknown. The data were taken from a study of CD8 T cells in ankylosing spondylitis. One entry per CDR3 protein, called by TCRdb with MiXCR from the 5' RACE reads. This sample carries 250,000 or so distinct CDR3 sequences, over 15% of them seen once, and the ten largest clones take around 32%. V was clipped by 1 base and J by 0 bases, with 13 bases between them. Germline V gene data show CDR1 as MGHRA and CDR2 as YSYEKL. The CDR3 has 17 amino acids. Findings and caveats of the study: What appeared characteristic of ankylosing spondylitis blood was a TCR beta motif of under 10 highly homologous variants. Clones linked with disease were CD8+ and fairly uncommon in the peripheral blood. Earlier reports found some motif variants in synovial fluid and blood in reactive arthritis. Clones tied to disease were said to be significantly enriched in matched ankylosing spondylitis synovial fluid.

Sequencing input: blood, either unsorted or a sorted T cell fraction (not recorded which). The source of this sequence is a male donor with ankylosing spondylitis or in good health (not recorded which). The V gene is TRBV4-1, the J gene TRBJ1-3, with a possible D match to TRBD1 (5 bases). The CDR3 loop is CASSQVPEGTSGNTIYF. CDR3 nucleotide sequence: TGCGCCAGCAGCCAAGTTCCCGAGGGGACCTCTGGAAACACCATATATTTT.